Detailed here is one TCR beta chain. The CDR3 totals 13 residues. CDR1 is SEHNR and CDR2 is FQNEAQ in the germline V gene (reference sequence). V gave up 5 bases and J gave up 6 bases; unmatched junction bases: 4. Sequenced by immunoSEQ multiplex PCR; TCRdb stores in-frame clones only, minus some. The data show tens of thousands of clones, with over 80% seen just once and roughly 1% held by the top ten. This sample was included in a study of T cell changes during pregnancy in multiple sclerosis. The chain is built from TRBV7-9 and TRBJ1-2; 9 positions match TRBD1. The sequencing used peripheral blood, collected in the first trimester of pregnancy. The sequence was obtained from a female donor with multiple sclerosis, enrolled in a pregnancy study. The DNA of the CDR3 is TGTGCCAGCAGCCCCCGGACAGGGGATGGCTACACCTTC. Translating gives CASSPRTGDGYTF. Based on the CDR3 plus reference TRBV7-9 and TRBJ1-2, the full variable domain is DTGVSQNPRHKITKRGQNVTFRCDPISEHNRLYWYRQTLGQGPEFLTYFQNEAQLEKSRLLSDRFSAERPKGSFSTLEIQRTEQGDSAMYLCASSPRTGDGYTFGSGTRLTVV.